This TCR beta chain was retrieved from a study of blood T cell repertoires in COVID-19. Clones were read by immunoSEQ multiplex PCR, and TCRdb kept only the in-frame ones, dropping some. This repertoire shows about 130,000 clones, roughly four fifths found once; its top ten account for 13%. Germline V lookup: CDR1 GTSNPN, CDR2 SVGIG (reference sequence). J lost 1 base, V lost 2 bases, and 16 bases had no gene match. The length of the CDR3 is 18 residues. Sequences were obtained from peripheral blood. The sequence derives from a human donor in a cohort sampled during active COVID-19. V usage is TRBV30 and J usage is TRBJ1-1, with 7 bases that match TRBD1. This chain's CDR3 is CAWSTTQAGGRWNTEAFF. The CDR3 DNA follows: TGTGCCTGGAGTACCACTCAGGCAGGGGGAAGATGGAACACTGAAGCTTTCTTT.